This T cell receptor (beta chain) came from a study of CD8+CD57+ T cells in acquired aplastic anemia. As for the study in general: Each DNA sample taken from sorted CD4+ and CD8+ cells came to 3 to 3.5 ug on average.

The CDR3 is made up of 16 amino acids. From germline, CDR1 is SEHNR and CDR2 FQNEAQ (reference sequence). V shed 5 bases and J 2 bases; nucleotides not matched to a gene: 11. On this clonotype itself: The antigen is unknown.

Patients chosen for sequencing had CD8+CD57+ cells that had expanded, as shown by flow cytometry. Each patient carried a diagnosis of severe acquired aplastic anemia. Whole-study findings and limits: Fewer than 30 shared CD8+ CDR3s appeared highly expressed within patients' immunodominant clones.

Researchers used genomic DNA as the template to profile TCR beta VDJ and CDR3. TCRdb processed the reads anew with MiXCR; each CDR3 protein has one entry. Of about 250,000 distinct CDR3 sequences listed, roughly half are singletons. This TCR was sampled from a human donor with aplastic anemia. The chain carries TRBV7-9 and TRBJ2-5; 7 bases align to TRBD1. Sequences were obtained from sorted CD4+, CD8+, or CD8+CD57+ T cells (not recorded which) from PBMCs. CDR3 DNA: TGTGCCAGCAGCCAGGACGGGACAGCGTATCAAGAGACCCAGTACTTC. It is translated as CASSQDGTAYQETQYF.